These 25 T cell receptor beta chains share one sample of origin, sequenced in a study of shared clonotypes between healthy human individuals. Assay used: immunoSEQ multiplex PCR; TCRdb lists only in-frame clones, some missing. The top ten clones hold roughly 0.13% of a sample with 2 million to 2.5 million clones, 90% to 96% of them seen once. The sample was naive CD4+ T cells sorted from blood. The subset denotes: CD45RA+ positively selected. These receptors all stem from a man aged 18 to 29 in good health.

This chain connects TRBV9 to TRBJ2-5; D is undetermined. Per germline, CDR1 SGDLS and CDR2 YYNGEE. Trimming removed 4 bases from V and 2 bases from J, with 9 bases in between. CDR3 size: 13 residues. CDR3 residues: CASSTISQETQYF. The CDR3 coding sequence is TGTGCCAGCAGCACTATATCTCAAGAGACCCAGTACTTC.

This chain links TRBV7-9 with TRBJ2-2; no definite D call. Trimming stripped 0 bases from V and 1 base from J, with 3 bases between. Per germline, CDR1 SEHNR and CDR2 FQNEAQ (reference sequence). The CDR3 is 14 residues long. The CDR3, as DNA: TGTGCCAGCAGCTTAGCGTGGAACACCGGGGAGCTGTTTTTT. Translating gives CASSLAWNTGELFF.

V and J are TRBV28 and TRBJ2-5; possible D gene TRBD2, 6 bases. V shed 2 bases and J shed 7 bases, with 8 bases lying between them. The CDR3 runs 12 residues. Germline assignment: CDR1 MDHEN and CDR2 SYDVKM. The CDR3 loop reads CASSLNSGTQYF. Here the CDR3 DNA reads TGTGCCAGCAGTTTAAATAGCGGGACCCAGTACTTC.

The chain is built from TRBV27 and TRBJ1-1; maybe TRBD1 (5 bases). The CDR3 runs to 13 residues. Trimming took 3 bases from V and 4 from J, leaving 9 bases between them. Germline V lookup: CDR1 MNHEY, CDR2 SMNVEV (reference sequence). For the CDR3, the DNA is TGTGCCAGCAGTTTGAGGGGCCCCACTGAAGCTTTCTTT. Protein: CASSLRGPTEAFF.

The V and J genes are TRBV27 and TRBJ1-4; D might be TRBD1 (6 bases). V was cut by 3 bases and J by 9 bases, with 14 bases left in between. The CDR3 consists of 14 residues. Germline CDR1 is MNHEY and CDR2 is SMNVEV (reference sequence). The CDR3 DNA is TGTGCCAGCAGTTTGGGCCAGGGGCCGAAAAAACTGTTTTTT. This gives the protein CASSLGQGPKKLFF.

The count of this clone is one. The chain carries TRBV11-3 and TRBJ1-6; D not resolved. The germline V and J ends were trimmed by 5 bases and 6 bases, with 8 bases remaining between them. This CDR3 is 13 amino acids long. Germline V gene data show CDR1 as SGHNT and CDR2 as YENEEA. CDR3: CASSPNINSPLHF. The CDR3 nucleotides read TGTGCCAGCAGCCCCAATATTAATTCACCCCTCCACTTT. The full variable domain, in which reference TRBV11-3 and TRBJ1-6 provide the parts outside the CDR3, is EAGVVQSPRYKIIEKKQPVAFWCNPISGHNTLYWYLQNLGQGPELLIRYENEEAVDDSQLPKDRFSAERLKGVDSTLKIQPAELGDSAVYLCASSPNINSPLHFGNGTRLTVT.

The chain joins TRBV6-1 to TRBJ2-7; 11 positions agree with TRBD2. V shed 7 bases, J shed 3 bases, and the junction held 5 bases outside the gene matches. There are 14 residues in the CDR3. Germline loops: CDR1 MNHNS, CDR2 SASEGT. CDR3 residues: CASKTSGANYEQYF. CDR3 bases: TGTGCCAGCAAGACTAGCGGGGCAAACTACGAGCAGTACTTC.

V and J are TRBV7-9 and TRBJ2-6; D is unclear. Germline V lookup: CDR1 SEHNR, CDR2 FQNEAQ (reference sequence). Trimming left V 2 bases short and J 0 bases short, with 5 bases between. The CDR3 runs to 15 residues. This CDR3 reads CASSLKSSGANVLTF. CDR3 DNA: TGTGCCAGCAGCTTAAAGTCCTCTGGGGCCAACGTCCTGACTTTC. Full variable domain (outside the CDR3, taken from reference TRBV7-9 and TRBJ2-6): DTGVSQNPRHKITKRGQNVTFRCDPISEHNRLYWYRQTLGQGPEFLTYFQNEAQLEKSRLLSDRFSAERPKGSFSTLEIQRTEQGDSAMYLCASSLKSSGANVLTFGAGSRLTVL.

This sequence joins TRBV25-1 and TRBJ2-7, with D unclear. Germline V gene lookup returns CDR1 MGHDK and CDR2 SYGVNS. The CDR3 runs 13 residues. V gave up 4 bases and J gave up 2 bases, with 9 bases separating them. CDR3 sequence: CASSGHGPYEQYF. The CDR3 bases are TGTGCCAGCAGTGGACACGGCCCCTACGAGCAGTACTTC.

The chain couples TRBV7-9 to TRBJ2-2; D is unresolved. Germline V CDR1 and CDR2: SEHNR, FQNEAQ (reference sequence). Trimming left V 1 base short and J 4 bases short, with 7 bases between. This CDR3 has 14 residues. CDR3 loop: CASSLDSFTGELFF. The CDR3 DNA reads TGTGCCAGCAGCTTAGATTCGTTCACCGGGGAGCTGTTTTTT. The variable domain in full, with the rest retrieved from reference TRBV7-9 and TRBJ2-2, is DTGVSQNPRHKITKRGQNVTFRCDPISEHNRLYWYRQTLGQGPEFLTYFQNEAQLEKSRLLSDRFSAERPKGSFSTLEIQRTEQGDSAMYLCASSLDSFTGELFFGEGSRLTVL.

The chain employs TRBV30 and TRBJ1-6; D remains unclear. Germline V gene lookup returns CDR1 GTSNPN and CDR2 SVGIG (reference sequence). There are 14 residues in the CDR3. V was clipped by 3 bases and J by 7 bases, with 13 bases between them. CDR3 nucleotide sequence: TGTGCCTGGAGAGCGGGGTTAGAGAATTCACCCCTCCACTTT. Amino acid sequence: CAWRAGLENSPLHF.

V and J are TRBV9 and TRBJ2-1; TRBD2 is a possible D gene (6 bases). Trimming cost V 5 bases and J 3 bases, with 15 bases left between them. The germline CDR1 and CDR2 sequences are SGDLS and YYNGEE. This CDR3 comprises 15 residues. The CDR3 region is CASSSEGADYNEQFF. The CDR3 bases are TGTGCCAGCAGTTCGGAGGGTGCAGACTACAATGAGCAGTTCTTC.

This chain uses TRBV6-1 with TRBJ2-7; weak D call: TRBD1 (6 bases). Trimming removed 1 base from V and 2 bases from J, with 9 bases in between. The CDR3 is 14 residues long. In germline, CDR1 is MNHNS, CDR2 SASEGT. DNA for the CDR3: TGTGCCAGCAGTGAAGGACAGGCTCCCTACGAGCAGTACTTC. Translation gives CASSEGQAPYEQYF.

The chain employs TRBV5-1 and TRBJ1-4; D is unclear. Germline-derived CDR1 and CDR2 are SGHRS and YFSETQ. The CDR3 is made up of 15 amino acids. Deletions cut 5 bases from V and 0 bases from J, with 11 bases between. CDR3 sequence (DNA): TGCGCCAGCAGTCCCGGACTTTCAACTAATGAAAAACTGTTTTTT. Amino acids: CASSPGLSTNEKLFF.

The chain is built from TRBV28 and TRBJ2-1; D is perhaps TRBD1 or TRBD2 (6 bases each). CDR3 length equals 15 residues. Germline V CDR1 and CDR2: MDHEN, SYDVKM. The germline V and J ends were trimmed by 5 bases and 5 bases, with 16 bases remaining between them. For the CDR3, the DNA is TGTGCCAGCAGTGAGGGGGGCCGGAGTGACAATGAGCAGTTCTTC. Translating gives CASSEGGRSDNEQFF.

This clone was found once. The chain recombines TRBV7-2 with TRBJ1-2; 8 nucleotides match TRBD1. Trimming removed 1 base from V and 2 bases from J; junction bases left unmatched: 6. Germline V gene sequence: CDR1 SGHTA, CDR2 FQGNSA. The CDR3 is 16 residues long. The CDR3 nucleotides read TGTGCCAGCAGCTTAGGCTCGGGGACAGGAAACTATGGCTACACCTTC. This encodes CASSLGSGTGNYGYTF. The full variable domain, in which reference TRBV7-2 and TRBJ1-2 provide the parts outside the CDR3, is GAGVSQSPSNKVTEKGKDVELRCDPISGHTALYWYRQSLGQGLEFLIYFQGNSAPDKSGLPSDRFSAERTGGSVSTLTIQRTQQEDSAVYLCASSLGSGTGNYGYTFGSGTRLTVV.

Regarding this clone: The sample holds other DNA sequences that translate to the same CDR3. V usage is TRBV6-1 and J usage is TRBJ2-5; 8 bases fit TRBD1. Trimming removed 6 bases from V and 1 base from J; junction bases left unmatched: 4. Per the germline V gene, CDR1 is MNHNS and CDR2 is SASEGT. The CDR3 consists of 14 residues. The CDR3 DNA sequence: TGTGCCAGCAGCCGTACAGGGGGCCAAGAGACCCAGTACTTC. Translated, it gives CASSRTGGQETQYF.

V gene TRBV27 combines with J gene TRBJ2-7; possible D gene TRBD1, 8 bases. V was pared by 8 bases and J by 2 bases, with 25 bases between. This CDR3 spans 17 amino acids. CDR1 and CDR2 from the germline V gene are MNHEY and SMNVEV (reference sequence). The CDR3 DNA is TGTGCCAGCCCAATGGTCGGGGGGACAGGCCTCACCTACGAGCAGTACTTC. It is translated as CASPMVGGTGLTYEQYF.

The rearrangement joins TRBV4-1 to TRBJ2-3; D possibly corresponds to TRBD1 (6 bases). This CDR3 is 17 amino acids long. CDR1 is MGHRA, CDR2 YSYEKL, per germline. V gave up 2 bases and J gave up 0 bases, with 15 bases separating them. The CDR3 here is CASSQLGQKASTDTQYF. CDR3 DNA: TGCGCCAGCAGCCAACTCGGACAGAAGGCTAGCACAGATACGCAGTATTTT.

The chain employs TRBV30 and TRBJ1-6; possibly TRBD1 for D (5 bases). The V end was cut by 2 bases, the J end by 11 bases, with 16 bases between. Germline-derived CDR1 and CDR2 are GTSNPN and SVGIG (reference sequence). The CDR3 runs to 14 residues. The DNA of the CDR3 is TGTGCCTGGAGTACGAGCGGGGGTGAGGCACCCCTCCACTTT. Translated: CAWSTSGGEAPLHF.

V usage is TRBV28 and J usage is TRBJ1-5; tentatively, D is TRBD1 (5 bases). The CDR3 covers 15 residues. V lost 7 bases and J 5 bases, leaving 18 bases between the germline ends. The V gene's germline CDR1 is MDHEN and CDR2 SYDVKM. CDR3 sequence (DNA): TGTGCCAGCACGCTCCGCACTGGGGACTATCAGCCCCAGCATTTT. Protein sequence: CASTLRTGDYQPQHF.

This chain uses TRBV11-1 with TRBJ1-2; 8 nucleotides align to TRBD1. Germline CDR1 SGHAT, CDR2 FQDESV (reference sequence). The CDR3 length is 14 residues. Trimming cost V 5 bases and J 4 bases; bases outside gene matches: 6. As DNA, the CDR3 is TGTGCCAGCAGCCCAGGGGGCGCAAGCTATGGCTACACCTTC. Its protein is CASSPGGASYGYTF.

The chain has TRBV7-9 and TRBJ2-1, with a possible D match to TRBD2 (9 bases). Trimming removed 5 bases from V and 3 bases from J, with 23 bases in between. This CDR3 spans 18 amino acids. Germline V gene sequence: CDR1 SEHNR, CDR2 FQNEAQ (reference sequence). The CDR3 DNA reads as TGTGCCAGCAGCCCTCGCAGGGGGCTAGCGGGGTACTACAATGAGCAGTTCTTC. It yields the protein CASSPRRGLAGYYNEQFF.

The chain links TRBV21-1 to TRBJ1-2. TRBV21-1 is flagged as a pseudogene. The CDR3 length is 12 residues. CDR3 protein: CASSPTGGGYTF. Written as DNA, the CDR3 is TGTGCCAGCAGTCCGACGGGGGGTGGCTACACCTTC.

This rearrangement joins TRBV15 to TRBJ2-1; D tentatively reads TRBD1 or TRBD2 (5 bases each). The CDR3 consists of 16 residues. Trimming took off 0 bases at V and 4 bases at J, with 13 bases between the two ends. The germline V gene has CDR1 LNHNV and CDR2 YYDKDF (reference sequence). The CDR3 region is CATSRDLGDPYNEQFF. The CDR3 region has the DNA TGTGCCACCAGCAGAGATTTAGGGGACCCTTACAATGAGCAGTTCTTC.